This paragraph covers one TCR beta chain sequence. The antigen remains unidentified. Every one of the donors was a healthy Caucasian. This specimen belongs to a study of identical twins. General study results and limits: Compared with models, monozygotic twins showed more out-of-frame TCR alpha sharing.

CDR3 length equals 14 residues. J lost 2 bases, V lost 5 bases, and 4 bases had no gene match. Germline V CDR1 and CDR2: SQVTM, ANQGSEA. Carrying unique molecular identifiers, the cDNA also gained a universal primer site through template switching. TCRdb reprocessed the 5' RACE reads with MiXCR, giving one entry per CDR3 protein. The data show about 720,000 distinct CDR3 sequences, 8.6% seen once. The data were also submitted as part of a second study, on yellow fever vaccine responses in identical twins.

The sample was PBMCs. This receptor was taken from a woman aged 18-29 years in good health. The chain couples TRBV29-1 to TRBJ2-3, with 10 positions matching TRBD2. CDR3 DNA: TGCAGCGTTCCACTAGCGGGGTCCACAGATACGCAGTATTTT. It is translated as CSVPLAGSTDTQYF.